The clone carrying this T cell receptor beta chain was observed a handful of times. Per germline, CDR1 LNHDA and CDR2 SQIVND (reference sequence). The CDR3 covers 15 residues. The J segment lost 2 bases and the V segment lost 5 bases, leaving 6 bases of the junction unmatched. The data derive from a study of STAT5B mutations in CD4+ large granular lymphocyte leukemia. TCRdb's copy holds only in-frame clones and misses some; the assay was immunoSEQ multiplex PCR. Here the sample spans over 20,000 clones, around 81% being singletons. J is TRBJ1-5 and V is TRBV19; 7 bases fit TRBD1. This TCR was sampled from a human donor in good health. Sequences were obtained from CD4+ T cells from blood buffy coats. CDR3 nucleotide sequence: TGTGCCAGTAGTTACAGGGGAGAGGGCAATCAGCCCCAGCATTTT. This encodes CASSYRGEGNQPQHF.